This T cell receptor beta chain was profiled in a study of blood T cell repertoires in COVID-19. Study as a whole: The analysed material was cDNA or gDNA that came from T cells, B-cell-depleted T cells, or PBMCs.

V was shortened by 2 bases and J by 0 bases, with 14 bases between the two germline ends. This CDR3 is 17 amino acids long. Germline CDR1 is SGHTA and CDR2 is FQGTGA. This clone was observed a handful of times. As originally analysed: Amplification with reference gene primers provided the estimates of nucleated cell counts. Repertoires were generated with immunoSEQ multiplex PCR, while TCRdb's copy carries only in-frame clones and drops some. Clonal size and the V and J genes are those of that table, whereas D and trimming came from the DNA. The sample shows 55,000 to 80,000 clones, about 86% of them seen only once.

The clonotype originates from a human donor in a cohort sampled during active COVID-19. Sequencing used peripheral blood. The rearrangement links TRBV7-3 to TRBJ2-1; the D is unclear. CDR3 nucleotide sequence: TGTGCCAGCAGCTTAGGCCCGGGTCGAAGCTCCTACAATGAGCAGTTCTTC. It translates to CASSLGPGRSSYNEQFF.